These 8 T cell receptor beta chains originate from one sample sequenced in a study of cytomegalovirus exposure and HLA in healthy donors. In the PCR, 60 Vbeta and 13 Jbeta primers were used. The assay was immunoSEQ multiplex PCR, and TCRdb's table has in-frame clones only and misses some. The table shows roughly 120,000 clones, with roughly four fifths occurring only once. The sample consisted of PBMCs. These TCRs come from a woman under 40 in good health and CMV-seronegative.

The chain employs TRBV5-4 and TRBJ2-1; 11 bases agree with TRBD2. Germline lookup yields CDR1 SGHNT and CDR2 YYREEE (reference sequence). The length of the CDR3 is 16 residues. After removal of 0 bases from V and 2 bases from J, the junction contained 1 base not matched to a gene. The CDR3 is CASSLELAGAYNEQFF. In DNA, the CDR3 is TGTGCCAGCAGCTTGGAACTAGCGGGGGCCTACAATGAGCAGTTCTTC. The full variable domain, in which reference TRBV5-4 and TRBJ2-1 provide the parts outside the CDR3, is ETGVTQSPTHLIKTRGQQVTLRCSSQSGHNTVSWYQQALGQGPQFIFQYYREEENGRGNFPPRFSGLQFPNYSSELNVNALELDDSALYLCASSLELAGAYNEQFFGPGTRLTVL.

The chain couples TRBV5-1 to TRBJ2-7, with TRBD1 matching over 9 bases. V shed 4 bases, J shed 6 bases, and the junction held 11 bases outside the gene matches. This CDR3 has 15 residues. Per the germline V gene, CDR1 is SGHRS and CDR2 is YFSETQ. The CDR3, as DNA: TGCGCCAGCAGCCCGTGGGGACAGGGAACCGGCGAGCAGTACTTC. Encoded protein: CASSPWGQGTGEQYF.

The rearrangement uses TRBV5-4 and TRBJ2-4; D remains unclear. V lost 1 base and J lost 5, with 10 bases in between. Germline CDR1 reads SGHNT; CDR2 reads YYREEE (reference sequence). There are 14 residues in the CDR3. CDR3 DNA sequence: TGTGCCAGCAGCTTGATAGAGGTTGAAAACATTCAGTACTTC. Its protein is CASSLIEVENIQYF.

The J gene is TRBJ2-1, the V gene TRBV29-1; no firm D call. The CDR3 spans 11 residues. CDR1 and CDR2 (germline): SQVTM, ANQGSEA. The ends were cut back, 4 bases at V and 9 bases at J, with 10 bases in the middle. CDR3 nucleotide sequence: TGCAGCGTTGTTTATATCCTTGAGCAGTTCTTC. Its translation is CSVVYILEQFF.

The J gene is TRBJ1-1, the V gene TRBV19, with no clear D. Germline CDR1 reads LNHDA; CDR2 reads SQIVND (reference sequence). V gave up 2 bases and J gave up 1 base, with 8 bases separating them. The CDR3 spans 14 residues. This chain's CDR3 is CASSIWQKNTEAFF. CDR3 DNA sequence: TGTGCCAGTAGTATATGGCAGAAGAACACTGAAGCTTTCTTT.

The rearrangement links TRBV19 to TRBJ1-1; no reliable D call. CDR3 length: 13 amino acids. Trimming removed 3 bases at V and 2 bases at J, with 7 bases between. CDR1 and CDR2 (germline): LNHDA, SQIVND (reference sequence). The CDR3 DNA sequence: TGTGCCAGTAGTATGGTTGGCAACACTGAAGCTTTCTTT. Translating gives CASSMVGNTEAFF.

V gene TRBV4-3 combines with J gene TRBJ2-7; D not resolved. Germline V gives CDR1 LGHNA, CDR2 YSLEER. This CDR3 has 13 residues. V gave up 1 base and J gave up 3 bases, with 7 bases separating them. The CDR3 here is CASSQGSVYEQYF. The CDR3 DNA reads TGCGCCAGCAGCCAAGGGAGCGTCTACGAGCAGTACTTC.

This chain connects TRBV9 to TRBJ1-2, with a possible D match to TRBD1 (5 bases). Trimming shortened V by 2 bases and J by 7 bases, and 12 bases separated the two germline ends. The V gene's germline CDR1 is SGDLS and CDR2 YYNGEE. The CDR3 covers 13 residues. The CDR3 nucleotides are TGTGCCAGCAGCGTTCTGGAGGGGTTTGGCTACACCTTC. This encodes CASSVLEGFGYTF.